The 8 T cell receptor beta chains below were found in one sample sequenced in a study of T-cell memory formation after mild COVID-19. TCRdb analysed the 5' RACE reads with MiXCR anew, one entry per CDR3 protein. This table holds 75,000 to 95,000 distinct CDR3 sequences, about 15% found once. Sequenced sample: PBMCs or a T cell subset sorted from them (not recorded which). Every receptor here comes from a man younger than 35 who had mild COVID-19 (a few samples of this study predate the infection). Cell type and time point are not known.

This clonotype has a handful of counts. This chain connects TRBV12-3 or TRBV12-4 to TRBJ2-5, with 9 positions matching TRBD2. Germline trimming cut 3 bases from V and 2 bases from J; bases unmatched to any gene: 7. This CDR3 has 16 residues. The DNA for the CDR3 is TGTGCCAGCAGTTTTCTAGCGGGGACCAAACAAGAGACCCAGTACTTC. It translates to CASSFLAGTKQETQYF.

This clonotype was seen ten or more times. The J gene is TRBJ2-3, the V gene TRBV6-5, with 7 bases aligning to TRBD1. V was clipped by 0 bases and J by 0 bases; unmatched bases: 9. The CDR3 covers 18 residues. Germline V gene sequence: CDR1 MNHEY, CDR2 SVGAGI. The CDR3 DNA is TGTGCCAGCAGTTACTCGACCAGGGACAGCCCTAGCACAGATACGCAGTATTTT. Translation: CASSYSTRDSPSTDTQYF.

This clonotype has just one count. The genes are TRBV5-4 and TRBJ2-1, with D perhaps TRBD1 (5 bases). V dropped 5 bases and J dropped 2 bases, with 11 bases sitting between them. The CDR3 is 14 residues long. Germline values: CDR1 SGHNT, CDR2 YYREEE (reference sequence). CDR3 bases: TGTGCCAGCAGTTTTGAACAGGCCTACAATGAGCAGTTCTTC. Protein: CASSFEQAYNEQFF.

This clonotype was seen a handful of times. The chain employs TRBV4-3 and TRBJ1-5; D unresolved. Deletions cut 0 bases from V and 4 bases from J, with 7 bases between. CDR1 and CDR2 from the germline V gene are LGHNA and YSLEER. CDR3 length equals 14 residues. The CDR3 nucleotides are TGCGCCAGCAGCCAAGACCGAGGGAATCAGCCCCAGCATTTT. Residues: CASSQDRGNQPQHF.

This clonotype occurred many times. A junction boundary mismatches the germline segment, possibly from a read error. This chain joins TRBV4-1 and TRBJ2-1, with a possible D match to TRBD2 (5 bases). Germline CDR1 is MGHRA and CDR2 is YSYEKL. CDR3 size: 11 residues. The CDR3 DNA is TGTGCCAGCAGCTTGAGGGATGAGCAGTTCTTC. It yields the protein CASSLRDEQFF.

This clonotype was found a few times. The genes are TRBV6-6 and TRBJ2-1; 7 nucleotides match TRBD1. Per the germline V gene, CDR1 is MNHNY and CDR2 is SVGAGI (reference sequence). The ends lost 5 bases at V and 5 bases at J; junction bases unmatched: 3. The CDR3 runs to 13 residues. CDR3 DNA sequence: TGTGCCAGCAGTCCGGGACAGAACAATGAGCAGTTCTTC. It codes for CASSPGQNNEQFF.

The chain links TRBV27 to TRBJ2-7; the D gene is possibly TRBD1 (5 bases). There are 17 residues in the CDR3. Deletions cut 5 bases from V and 2 bases from J, with 22 bases between. Germline lookup yields CDR1 MNHEY and CDR2 SMNVEV (reference sequence). CDR3 protein: CASSPPLRELPTYEQYF. CDR3 nucleotide sequence: TGTGCCAGCAGTCCTCCTCTCAGGGAACTGCCGACCTACGAGCAGTACTTC.

The gene calls are TRBV25-1 and TRBJ1-2; tentative D call: TRBD1 (5 bases). This CDR3 has 13 residues. Trimming left V 8 bases short and J 3 bases short, with 13 bases between. The germline CDR1 and CDR2 sequences are MGHDK and SYGVNS. The CDR3 spells CASSLGGDYGYTF. As DNA, the CDR3 is TGTGCCAGCTCCCTGGGGGGGGACTATGGCTACACCTTC.